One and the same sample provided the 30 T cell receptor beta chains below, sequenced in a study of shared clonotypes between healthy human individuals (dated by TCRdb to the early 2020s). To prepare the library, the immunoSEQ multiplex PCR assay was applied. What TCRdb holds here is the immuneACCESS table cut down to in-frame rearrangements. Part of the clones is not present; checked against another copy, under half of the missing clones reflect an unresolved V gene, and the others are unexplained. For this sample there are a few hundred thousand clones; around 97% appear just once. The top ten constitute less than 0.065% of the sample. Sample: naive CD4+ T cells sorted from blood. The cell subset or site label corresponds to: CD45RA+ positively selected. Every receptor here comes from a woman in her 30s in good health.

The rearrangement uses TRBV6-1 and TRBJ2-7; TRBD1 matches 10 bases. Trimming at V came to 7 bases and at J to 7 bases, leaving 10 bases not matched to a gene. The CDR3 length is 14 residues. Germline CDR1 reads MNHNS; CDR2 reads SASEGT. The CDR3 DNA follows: TGTGCCAGCAAGACTGACAGGGGGCGGCGAGAGCAGTACTTC. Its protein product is CASKTDRGRREQYF.

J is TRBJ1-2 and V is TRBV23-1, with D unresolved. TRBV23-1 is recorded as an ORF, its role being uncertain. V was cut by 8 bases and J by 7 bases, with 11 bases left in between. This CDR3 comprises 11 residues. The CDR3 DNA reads TGCGCCAGCCACCCCTTGGGTGGCTACACCTTC. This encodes CASHPLGGYTF.

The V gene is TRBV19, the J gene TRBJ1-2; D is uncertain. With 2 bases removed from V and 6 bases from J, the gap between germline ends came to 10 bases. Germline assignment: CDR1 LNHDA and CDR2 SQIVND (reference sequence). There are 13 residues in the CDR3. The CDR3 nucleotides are TGTGCCAGTAGTATAAAAGTGGTCGATGGCTACACCTTC. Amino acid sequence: CASSIKVVDGYTF.

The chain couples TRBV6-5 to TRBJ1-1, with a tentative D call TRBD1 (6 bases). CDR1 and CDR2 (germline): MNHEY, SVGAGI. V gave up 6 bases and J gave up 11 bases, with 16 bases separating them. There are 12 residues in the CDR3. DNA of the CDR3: TGTGCCAGCAGAACCACCGGGACATTGGCTTTCTTT. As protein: CASRTTGTLAFF.

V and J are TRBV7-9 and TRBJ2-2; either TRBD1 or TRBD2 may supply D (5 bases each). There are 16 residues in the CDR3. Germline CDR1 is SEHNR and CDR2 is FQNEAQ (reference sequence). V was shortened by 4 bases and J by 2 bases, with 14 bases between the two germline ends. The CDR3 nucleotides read TGTGCCAGCAGCTCGGTGCCGGGACCTAACACCGGGGAGCTGTTTTTT. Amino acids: CASSSVPGPNTGELFF.

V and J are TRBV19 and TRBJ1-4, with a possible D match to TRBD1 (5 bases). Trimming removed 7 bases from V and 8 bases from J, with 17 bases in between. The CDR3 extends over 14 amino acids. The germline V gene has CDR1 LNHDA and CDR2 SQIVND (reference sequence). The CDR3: CASKPLAGSEKLFF. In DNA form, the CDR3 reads TGTGCCAGTAAGCCCCTGGCAGGGTCCGAAAAACTGTTTTTT.

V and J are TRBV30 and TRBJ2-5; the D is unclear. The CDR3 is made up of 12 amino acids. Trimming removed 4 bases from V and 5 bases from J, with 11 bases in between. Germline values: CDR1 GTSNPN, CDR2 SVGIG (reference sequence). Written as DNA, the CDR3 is TGTGCCTGGAAGGCAGGTATTGAGACCCAGTACTTC. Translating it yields CAWKAGIETQYF.

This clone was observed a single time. The chain's CDR3 is CASSLALMNTGELFF. DNA for the CDR3: TGCGCCAGCAGCTTAGCACTAATGAACACCGGGGAGCTGTTTTTT. The chain has TRBV5-1 and TRBJ2-2; D unresolved. CDR1 and CDR2 (germline): SGHRS, YFSETQ. V shed 2 bases and J shed 1 base, with 9 bases lying between them. This CDR3 spans 15 amino acids.

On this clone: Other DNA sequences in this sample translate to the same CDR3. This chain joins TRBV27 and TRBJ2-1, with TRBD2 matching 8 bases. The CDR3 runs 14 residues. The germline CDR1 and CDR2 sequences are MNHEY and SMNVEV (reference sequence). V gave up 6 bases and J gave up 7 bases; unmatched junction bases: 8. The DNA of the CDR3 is TGTGCCAGCAGCCGGACGGGAGGGAGGAATGAGCAGTTCTTC. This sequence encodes CASSRTGGRNEQFF.

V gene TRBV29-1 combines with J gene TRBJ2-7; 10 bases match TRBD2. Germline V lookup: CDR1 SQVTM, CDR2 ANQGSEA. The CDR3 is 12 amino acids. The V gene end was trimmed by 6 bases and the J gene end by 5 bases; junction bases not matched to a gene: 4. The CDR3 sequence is CSVRTSGNEQYF. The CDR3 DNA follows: TGCAGCGTGCGGACTAGCGGAAACGAGCAGTACTTC.

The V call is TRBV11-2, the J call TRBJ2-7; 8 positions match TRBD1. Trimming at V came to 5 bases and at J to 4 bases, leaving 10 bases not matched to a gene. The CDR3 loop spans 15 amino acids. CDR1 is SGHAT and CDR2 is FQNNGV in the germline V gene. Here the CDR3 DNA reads TGTGCCAGCAGCCGACAGGGGACCTCGGTTTACGAGCAGTACTTC. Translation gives CASSRQGTSVYEQYF.

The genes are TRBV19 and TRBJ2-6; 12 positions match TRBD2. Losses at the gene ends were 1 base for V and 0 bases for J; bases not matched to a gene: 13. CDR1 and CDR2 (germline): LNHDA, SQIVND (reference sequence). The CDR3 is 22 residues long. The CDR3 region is CASSIGGRLAGVYNSGANVLTF. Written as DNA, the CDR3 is TGTGCCAGTAGTATAGGAGGTCGACTAGCGGGGGTGTATAACTCTGGGGCCAACGTCCTGACTTTC.

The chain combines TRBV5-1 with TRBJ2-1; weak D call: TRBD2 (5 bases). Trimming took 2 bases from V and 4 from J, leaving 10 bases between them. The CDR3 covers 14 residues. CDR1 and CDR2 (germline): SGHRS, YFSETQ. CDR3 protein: CASSFGELYNEQFF. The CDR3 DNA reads TGCGCCAGCAGCTTCGGGGAACTTTACAATGAGCAGTTCTTC.

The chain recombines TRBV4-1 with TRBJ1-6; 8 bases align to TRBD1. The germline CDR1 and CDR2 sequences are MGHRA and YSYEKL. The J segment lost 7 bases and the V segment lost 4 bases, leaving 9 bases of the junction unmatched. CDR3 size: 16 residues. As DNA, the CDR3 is TGCGCCAGCAGCCCCGGACCGGGACAGGAAAATTCACCCCTCCACTTT. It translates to CASSPGPGQENSPLHF.

The CDR3 nucleotides are TGTGCCAGCAGTGTATTGCAGGATGAAAAACTGTTTTTT. Residues: CASSVLQDEKLFF. The J gene is TRBJ1-4, the V gene TRBV6-1; D is uncertain. Germline lookup yields CDR1 MNHNS and CDR2 SASEGT. V was shortened by 4 bases and J by 6 bases, with 9 bases between the two germline ends. The CDR3 spans 13 residues.

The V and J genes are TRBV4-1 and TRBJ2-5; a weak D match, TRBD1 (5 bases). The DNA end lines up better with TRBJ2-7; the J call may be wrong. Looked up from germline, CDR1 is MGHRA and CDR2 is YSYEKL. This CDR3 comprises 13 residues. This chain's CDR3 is CASSHWTNYEQYF. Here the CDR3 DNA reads TGCGCCAGCAGCCACTGGACAAACTACGAGCAGTACTTC.

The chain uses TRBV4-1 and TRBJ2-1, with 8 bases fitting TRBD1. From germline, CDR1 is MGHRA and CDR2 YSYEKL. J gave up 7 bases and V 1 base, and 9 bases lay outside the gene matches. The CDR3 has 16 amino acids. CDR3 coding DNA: TGCGCCAGCAGCCAAGGTCGCGGGACAGGTGGGAATGAGCAGTTCTTC. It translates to CASSQGRGTGGNEQFF.

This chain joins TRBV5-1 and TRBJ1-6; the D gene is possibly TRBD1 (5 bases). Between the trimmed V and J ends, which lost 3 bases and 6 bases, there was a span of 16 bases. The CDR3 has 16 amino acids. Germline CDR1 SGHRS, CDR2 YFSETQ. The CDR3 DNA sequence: TGCGCCAGCAGCTCAGAATTCCCGGGGGGTAATTCACCCCTCCACTTT. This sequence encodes CASSSEFPGGNSPLHF. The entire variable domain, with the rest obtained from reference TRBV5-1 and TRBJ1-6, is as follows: KAGVTQTPRYLIKTRGQQVTLSCSPISGHRSVSWYQQTPGQGLQFLFEYFSETQRNKGNFPGRFSGRQFSNSRSEMNVSTLELGDSALYLCASSSEFPGGNSPLHFGNGTRLTVT.

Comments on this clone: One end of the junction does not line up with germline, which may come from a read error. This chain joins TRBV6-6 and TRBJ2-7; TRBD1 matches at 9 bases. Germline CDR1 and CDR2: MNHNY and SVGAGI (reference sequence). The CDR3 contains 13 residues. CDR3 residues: CASSYAISEGQGF. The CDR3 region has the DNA TGTGCCAGCAGTTACGCCATCTCCGAGGGACAGGGCTTC.

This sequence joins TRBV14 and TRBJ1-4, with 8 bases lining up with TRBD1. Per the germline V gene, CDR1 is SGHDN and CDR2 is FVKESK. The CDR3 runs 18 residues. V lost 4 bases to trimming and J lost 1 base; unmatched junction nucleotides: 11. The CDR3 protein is CASSPRQGWYGTNEKLFF. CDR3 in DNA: TGTGCCAGCAGCCCCCGACAGGGGTGGTATGGAACTAATGAAAAACTGTTTTTT.

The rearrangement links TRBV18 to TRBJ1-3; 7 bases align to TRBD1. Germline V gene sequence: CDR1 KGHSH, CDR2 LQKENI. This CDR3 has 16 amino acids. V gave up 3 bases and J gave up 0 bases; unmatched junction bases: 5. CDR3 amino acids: CASSPRGQSSGNTIYF. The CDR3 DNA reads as TGTGCCAGCTCACCCAGGGGACAGAGCTCTGGAAACACCATATATTTT.

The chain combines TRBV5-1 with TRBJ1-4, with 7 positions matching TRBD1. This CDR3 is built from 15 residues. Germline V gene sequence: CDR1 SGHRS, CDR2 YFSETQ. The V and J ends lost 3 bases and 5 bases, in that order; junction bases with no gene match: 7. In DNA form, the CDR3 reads TGCGCCAGCAGCTCGGGGACAGTCTCAAATGAAAAACTGTTTTTT. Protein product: CASSSGTVSNEKLFF.

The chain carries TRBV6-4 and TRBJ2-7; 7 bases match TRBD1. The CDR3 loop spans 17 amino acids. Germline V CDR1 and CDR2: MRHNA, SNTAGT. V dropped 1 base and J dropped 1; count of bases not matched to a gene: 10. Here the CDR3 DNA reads TGTGCCAGCAGTGACTTTTACAGAAGACAGGGTTCCTACGAGCAGTACTTC. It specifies CASSDFYRRQGSYEQYF.

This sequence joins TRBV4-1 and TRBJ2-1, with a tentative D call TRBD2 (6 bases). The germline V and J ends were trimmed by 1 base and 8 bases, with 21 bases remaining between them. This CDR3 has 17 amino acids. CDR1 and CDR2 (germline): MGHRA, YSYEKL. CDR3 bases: TGCGCCAGCAGCCAAGCCCGGCTCGGCGGGAAGGTCGATGAGCAGTTCTTC. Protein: CASSQARLGGKVDEQFF.

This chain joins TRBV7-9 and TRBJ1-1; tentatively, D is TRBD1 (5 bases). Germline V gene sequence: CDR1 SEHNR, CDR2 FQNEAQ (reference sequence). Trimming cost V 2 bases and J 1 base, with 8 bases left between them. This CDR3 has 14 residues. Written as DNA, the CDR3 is TGTGCCAGCAGCTTAATGCAGGGGAACACTGAAGCTTTCTTT. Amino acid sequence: CASSLMQGNTEAFF.

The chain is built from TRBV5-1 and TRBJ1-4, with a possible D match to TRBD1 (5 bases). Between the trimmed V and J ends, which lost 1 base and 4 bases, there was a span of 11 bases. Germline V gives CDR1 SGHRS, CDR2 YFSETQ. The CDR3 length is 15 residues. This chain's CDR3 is CASSLLPGLNEKLFF. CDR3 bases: TGCGCCAGCAGCTTGCTACCGGGACTTAATGAAAAACTGTTTTTT.

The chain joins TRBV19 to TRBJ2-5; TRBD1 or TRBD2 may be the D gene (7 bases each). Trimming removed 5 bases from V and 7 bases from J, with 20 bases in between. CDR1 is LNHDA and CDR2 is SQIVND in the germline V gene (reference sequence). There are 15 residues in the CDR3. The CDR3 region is CASSPTGAPGGTQYF. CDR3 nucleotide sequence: TGTGCCAGTAGTCCAACAGGGGCCCCGGGAGGGACCCAGTACTTC.

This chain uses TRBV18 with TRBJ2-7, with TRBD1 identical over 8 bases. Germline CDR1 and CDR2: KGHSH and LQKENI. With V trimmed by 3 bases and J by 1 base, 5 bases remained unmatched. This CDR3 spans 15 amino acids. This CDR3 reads CASSPGTGPSYEQYF. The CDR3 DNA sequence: TGTGCCAGCTCACCGGGGACAGGACCTTCCTACGAGCAGTACTTC.

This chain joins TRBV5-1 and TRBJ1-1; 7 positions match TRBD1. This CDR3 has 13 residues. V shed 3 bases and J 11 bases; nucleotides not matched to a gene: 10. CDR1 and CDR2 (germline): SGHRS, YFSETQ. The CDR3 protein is CASSSGQTDRAFF. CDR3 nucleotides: TGCGCCAGCAGCTCGGGACAGACCGATCGGGCTTTCTTT.

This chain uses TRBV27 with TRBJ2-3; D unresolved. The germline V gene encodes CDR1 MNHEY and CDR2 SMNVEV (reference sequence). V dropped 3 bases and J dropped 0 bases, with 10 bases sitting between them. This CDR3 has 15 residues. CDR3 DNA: TGTGCCAGCAGTTTGAGGCGGTCTAGCACAGATACGCAGTATTTT. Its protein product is CASSLRRSSTDTQYF.